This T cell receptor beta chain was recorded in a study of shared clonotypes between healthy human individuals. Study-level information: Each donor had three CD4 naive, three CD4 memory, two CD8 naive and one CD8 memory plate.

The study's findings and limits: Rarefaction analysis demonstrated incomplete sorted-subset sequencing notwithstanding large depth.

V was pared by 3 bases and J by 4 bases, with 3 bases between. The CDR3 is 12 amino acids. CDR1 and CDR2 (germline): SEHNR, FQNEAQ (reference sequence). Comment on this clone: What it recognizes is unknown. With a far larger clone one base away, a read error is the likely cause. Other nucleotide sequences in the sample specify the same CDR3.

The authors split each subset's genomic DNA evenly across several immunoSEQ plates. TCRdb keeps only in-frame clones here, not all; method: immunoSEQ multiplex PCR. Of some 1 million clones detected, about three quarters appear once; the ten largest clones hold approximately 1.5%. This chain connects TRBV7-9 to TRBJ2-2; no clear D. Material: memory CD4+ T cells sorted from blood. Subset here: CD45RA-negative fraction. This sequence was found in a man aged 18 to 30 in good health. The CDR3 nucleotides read TGTGCCAGCAGCTTGGCCACCGGGGAGCTGTTTTTT. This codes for CASSLATGELFF.